This T cell receptor (beta chain) originates from a study of blood T cell repertoires in COVID-19. As for the study in general: T cells, B-cell-depleted T cells, or PBMCs supplied cDNA or gDNA.

The CDR3 runs 16 residues. The V end was cut by 2 bases, the J end by 6 bases, with 17 bases between. The germline V gene encodes CDR1 MNHGY and CDR2 SVAAGI. Original processing methods: Reference gene primer amplification in the assay estimated nucleated cell counts. Assay used: immunoSEQ multiplex PCR; TCRdb lists only in-frame clones, some missing. V and J calls and clone size are copied from that table; D and trimming were computed from the DNA. The repertoire consists of hundreds of thousands of clones, with 89% occurring once and the leading ten covering around 1.9%. J is TRBJ1-5 and V is TRBV6-9; D call uncertain. This TCR derives from a woman younger than 45 with COVID-19, enrolled during active disease. The sample was peripheral blood. Here the CDR3 reads CASSYLQLLKSQPQHF. DNA of the CDR3: TGTGCCAGCAGTTATCTACAGCTCTTGAAAAGTCAGCCCCAGCATTTT.